These 30 T cell receptor beta chains came from one sample sequenced in a study of cytomegalovirus exposure and HLA in healthy donors. The PCR used 60 Vbeta and 13 Jbeta primers. Libraries were prepared by immunoSEQ multiplex PCR; TCRdb keeps only in-frame clonotypes and omits some of them. This sample carries around 150,000 clones, under 80% of them seen once, and the ten largest clones take roughly 2%. Sequenced material: PBMCs. The receptors shown here come from a female donor in good health and CMV-seronegative.

The V call is TRBV11-2, the J call TRBJ2-5; TRBD2 matches 8 bases. CDR1 and CDR2 from the germline V gene are SGHAT and FQNNGV. The CDR3 spans 16 residues. The ends lost 1 base at V and 6 bases at J; junction bases unmatched: 10. The CDR3 sequence is CASSLAPGTRRKTQYF. The CDR3, as DNA: TGTGCCAGCAGCTTAGCCCCCGGGACTAGGAGAAAGACCCAGTACTTC.

The CDR3 sequence: CASSLTETGSYEQYF. CDR3 coding DNA: TGTGCCAGCAGCTTAACCGAGACAGGTTCCTACGAGCAGTACTTC. The chain uses TRBV7-3 and TRBJ2-7; D may be TRBD1 (6 bases). Germline V CDR1 and CDR2: SGHTA, FQGTGA. V gave up 0 bases and J gave up 1 base, with 10 bases separating them. CDR3 size: 15 residues.

The genes are TRBV29-1 and TRBJ2-1; weak D call: TRBD2 (5 bases). CDR3 length: 15 residues. Germline V CDR1 and CDR2: SQVTM, ANQGSEA. Trimming shortened V by 7 bases and J by 0 bases, and 16 bases separated the two germline ends. The CDR3: CSAMEDLSSYNEQFF. The CDR3 DNA reads as TGCAGCGCAATGGAGGATCTCAGCTCCTACAATGAGCAGTTCTTC.

This clone was detected only a few times. This CDR3 is CASSSLSYSSYNSPLHF. CDR3 DNA: TGTGCCAGCAGCTCTCTATCTTATAGCTCCTATAATTCACCCCTCCACTTT. This chain uses TRBV5-6 with TRBJ1-6; D unresolved. The length of the CDR3 is 17 residues. Germline V gene sequence: CDR1 SGHDT, CDR2 YYEEEE. Trimming removed 3 bases at V and 0 bases at J, with 13 bases between.

The chain uses TRBV2 and TRBJ1-2; 7 bases agree with TRBD1. Per germline, CDR1 SNHLY and CDR2 FYNNEI. CDR3 size: 14 residues. V lost 2 bases to trimming and J lost 7 bases; unmatched junction nucleotides: 7. The CDR3 loop is CASSETGDRAGYTF. CDR3 in DNA: TGTGCCAGCAGTGAAACAGGGGACCGCGCTGGCTACACCTTC.

The rearrangement uses TRBV5-1 and TRBJ2-7; 10 bases align to TRBD2. After removal of 3 bases from V and 1 base from J, the junction contained 1 base not matched to a gene. The CDR3 is 14 amino acids. Per germline, CDR1 SGHRS and CDR2 YFSETQ. The CDR3 DNA sequence: TGCGCCAGCAGCTATAGCGGGGGGTCCTACGAGCAGTACTTC. This codes for CASSYSGGSYEQYF.

This rearrangement joins TRBV7-2 to TRBJ1-5, with a possible D match to TRBD1 (6 bases). There are 16 residues in the CDR3. V was shortened by 4 bases and J by 5 bases, with 18 bases between the two germline ends. Germline lookup yields CDR1 SGHTA and CDR2 FQGNSA. The DNA for the CDR3 is TGTGCCAGCAGCTCGCACCCACAGGGAGGGGATCAGCCCCAGCATTTT. Protein sequence: CASSSHPQGGDQPQHF.

This clone is a singleton in its sample. The chain employs TRBV4-2 and TRBJ2-1, with 8 bases lining up with TRBD1. CDR3 size: 15 residues. Germline V CDR1 and CDR2: LGHNA, YNFKEQ. The V and J ends lost 4 bases and 5 bases, in that order; junction bases with no gene match: 7. The CDR3 DNA reads TGTGCCAGCAGCCCGTTCCCAGGGGGCAACAATGAGCAGTTCTTC. It codes for CASSPFPGGNNEQFF.

The chain joins TRBV2 to TRBJ2-2; 7 nucleotides line up with TRBD1. This CDR3 is 15 amino acids long. From germline, CDR1 is SNHLY and CDR2 FYNNEI. The junction had 8 bases not matched to a gene; V was cut back by 6 bases and J by 4 bases. The CDR3 nucleotides read TGTGCCAGCAGAGCCGGGACAGAACTCACCGGGGAGCTGTTTTTT. Translation: CASRAGTELTGELFF.

The V gene is TRBV7-9, the J gene TRBJ1-1, with 8 bases fitting TRBD1. CDR1 SEHNR and CDR2 FQNEAQ come from the germline V gene (reference sequence). V gave up 8 bases and J gave up 0 bases; unmatched junction bases: 8. The CDR3 length is 15 residues. This chain's CDR3 is CASFPTGGVNTEAFF. DNA of the CDR3: TGTGCCAGCTTTCCAACAGGGGGGGTGAACACTGAAGCTTTCTTT.

The CDR3 DNA is TGCGCCAGCAGCTTGGGCGCGCGGGGGGGCCAAACCGGGGAGCTGTTTTTT. The encoded protein is CASSLGARGGQTGELFF. The chain combines TRBV5-1 with TRBJ2-2; TRBD2 matches at 9 bases. Germline CDR1 and CDR2: SGHRS and YFSETQ. This CDR3 is 17 amino acids long. The junction had 8 bases not matched to a gene; V was cut back by 0 bases and J by 5 bases.

The chain has TRBV5-1 and TRBJ2-7, with D maybe TRBD2 (6 bases). Trimming removed 0 bases from V and 4 bases from J, with 14 bases in between. CDR1 and CDR2 (germline): SGHRS, YFSETQ. The CDR3 is made up of 15 amino acids. The CDR3: CASSLVGGQLYEQYF. The CDR3 DNA is TGCGCCAGCAGCTTGGTCGGAGGGCAATTGTACGAGCAGTACTTC.

This chain uses TRBV20-1 with TRBJ2-7; D remains unclear. This CDR3 has 11 amino acids. The ends were cut back, 3 bases at V and 6 bases at J, with 9 bases in the middle. Germline CDR1 reads DFQATT; CDR2 reads SNEGSKA (reference sequence). This chain's CDR3 is CSASNWAEQYF. The CDR3 DNA sequence: TGCAGTGCTAGTAATTGGGCCGAGCAGTACTTC.

The rearrangement uses TRBV9 and TRBJ1-1, with 9 positions matching TRBD1. J was trimmed by 1 base and V by 3 bases; bases with no gene match: 4. The CDR3 spans 15 residues. Germline CDR1 SGDLS, CDR2 YYNGEE. Here the CDR3 DNA reads TGTGCCAGCAGCGGAGGACAGGGGAGGAACACTGAAGCTTTCTTT. Residues: CASSGGQGRNTEAFF. Full variable domain (rest looked up from reference TRBV9 and TRBJ1-1): DSGVTQTPKHLITATGQRVTLRCSPRSGDLSVYWYQQSLDQGLQFLIQYYNGEERAKGNILERFSAQQFPDLHSELNLSSLELGDSALYFCASSGGQGRNTEAFFGQGTRLTVV.

This clone was recorded only once. The rearrangement uses TRBV6-5 and TRBJ1-5, with 9 bases matching TRBD1. Germline assignment: CDR1 MNHEY and CDR2 SVGAGI. The J segment lost 6 bases and the V segment lost 4 bases, leaving 4 bases of the junction unmatched. This CDR3 contains 14 residues. The CDR3: CASSFTGGTQPQHF. CDR3 nucleotide sequence: TGTGCCAGCAGTTTCACAGGGGGCACTCAGCCCCAGCATTTT.

V is TRBV6-1 and J is TRBJ2-1; 7 positions agree with TRBD1. CDR1 is MNHNS and CDR2 is SASEGT in the germline V gene. V was pared by 6 bases and J by 5 bases, with 7 bases of the junction left unmatched. This CDR3 is 14 amino acids long. CDR3 nucleotides: TGTGCCAGCAGCGGGACAGTTGGCCACAATGAGCAGTTCTTC. It yields the protein CASSGTVGHNEQFF.

The rearrangement uses TRBV4-2 and TRBJ2-7; no firm D call. The V gene's germline CDR1 is LGHNA and CDR2 YNFKEQ. There are 12 residues in the CDR3. V was trimmed by 0 bases and J by 5 bases, leaving 5 bases between them. The CDR3 DNA reads as TGTGCCAGCAGCCAAGACCCCGACGAGCAGTACTTC. Residues: CASSQDPDEQYF.

This chain uses TRBV5-1 with TRBJ2-3, with a weak D call TRBD1 (5 bases). The V gene's germline CDR1 is SGHRS and CDR2 YFSETQ. The V end was cut by 0 bases, the J end by 7 bases, with 15 bases between. This CDR3 comprises 15 residues. CDR3 sequence (DNA): TGCGCCAGCAGCTTGGAGGGCAGGGTGGGAAATACGCAGTATTTT. Translating it yields CASSLEGRVGNTQYF. Together with reference TRBV5-1 and TRBJ2-3, the CDR3 gives the full variable domain: KAGVTQTPRYLIKTRGQQVTLSCSPISGHRSVSWYQQTPGQGLQFLFEYFSETQRNKGNFPGRFSGRQFSNSRSEMNVSTLELGDSALYLCASSLEGRVGNTQYFGPGTRLTVL.

J is TRBJ1-6 and V is TRBV27, with TRBD1 matching 9 bases. J was trimmed by 11 bases and V by 4 bases; bases with no gene match: 3. This CDR3 spans 13 amino acids. Germline V gives CDR1 MNHEY, CDR2 SMNVEV (reference sequence). The CDR3 reads CASSWGQGPPLHF. CDR3 DNA: TGTGCCAGCAGTTGGGGACAGGGTCCACCCCTCCACTTT.

In this sample, this clone turned up a few times. In DNA form, the CDR3 reads TGTGCCAGCAGCCCCGGGGTAGTCTACGAGCAGTACTTC. Translated: CASSPGVVYEQYF. The V and J genes are TRBV4-2 and TRBJ2-7; possibly TRBD2 for D (5 bases). Per the germline V gene, CDR1 is LGHNA and CDR2 is YNFKEQ. The CDR3 is 13 residues long. The V end lost 4 bases, the J end lost 3 bases, and 10 bases lay between the germline ends.

V and J are TRBV4-1 and TRBJ2-7; a weak D match, TRBD1 (6 bases). This CDR3 has 14 residues. V was trimmed by 0 bases and J by 4 bases, leaving 10 bases between them. Germline V gives CDR1 MGHRA, CDR2 YSYEKL. The CDR3 loop reads CASSQDPGAYEQYF. For the CDR3, the DNA is TGCGCCAGCAGCCAAGATCCAGGGGCATACGAGCAGTACTTC.

The V call is TRBV5-1, the J call TRBJ1-2, with TRBD1 matching over 11 bases. Germline loops: CDR1 SGHRS, CDR2 YFSETQ. CDR3 length: 16 residues. Trimming removed 4 bases from V and 4 bases from J; junction bases left unmatched: 9. CDR3 DNA sequence: TGCGCCAGCAGCCCCGGGACAGGGGGAAGGGGCTATGGCTACACCTTC. Translated: CASSPGTGGRGYGYTF.

In nucleotides, the CDR3 is TGTGCCAGCAGTGAAGGGGGAGGGGAGAACACTGAAGCTTTCTTT. Translation gives CASSEGGGENTEAFF. The V and J genes are TRBV2 and TRBJ1-1; a weak D match, TRBD1 (5 bases). CDR3 size: 15 residues. CDR1 is SNHLY, CDR2 FYNNEI, per germline. The germline V and J ends were trimmed by 1 base and 1 base, with 10 bases remaining between them.

This chain uses TRBV14 with TRBJ1-1, with D maybe TRBD1 (5 bases). The V end lost 3 bases, the J end lost 4 bases, and 15 bases lay between the germline ends. Germline V gene sequence: CDR1 SGHDN, CDR2 FVKESK. This CDR3 contains 15 residues. The CDR3 region has the DNA TGTGCCAGCAGCCAGCGTGGGGGGGTAGTCACTGAAGCTTTCTTT. It specifies CASSQRGGVVTEAFF. The entire variable domain, with the rest obtained from reference TRBV14 and TRBJ1-1, is as follows: EAGVTQFPSHSVIEKGQTVTLRCDPISGHDNLYWYRRVMGKEIKFLLHFVKESKQDESGMPNNRFLAERTGGTYSTLKVQPAELEDSGVYFCASSQRGGVVTEAFFGQGTRLTVV.

V gene TRBV11-2 combines with J gene TRBJ1-3; tentative D call: TRBD1 (5 bases). CDR3 size: 15 residues. Germline loops: CDR1 SGHAT, CDR2 FQNNGV. V gave up 1 base and J gave up 6 bases, with 13 bases separating them. CDR3 bases: TGTGCCAGCAGCTTAGGGGCAGGGTACGAAAACACCATATATTTT. This gives the protein CASSLGAGYENTIYF.

The chain recombines TRBV10-3 with TRBJ1-1; D not resolved. The CDR3 spans 12 residues. The V end was cut by 5 bases, the J end by 1 base, with 5 bases between. In germline, CDR1 is ENHRY, CDR2 SYGVKD. CDR3 nucleotide sequence: TGTGCCATCAGTAAGCAGAACACTGAAGCTTTCTTT. Translation gives CAISKQNTEAFF.

The J gene is TRBJ1-6, the V gene TRBV2; tentatively, D is TRBD1 (5 bases). This CDR3 is built from 14 residues. Germline lookup yields CDR1 SNHLY and CDR2 FYNNEI. Trimming stripped 11 bases from V and 2 bases from J, with 13 bases between. The CDR3 loop is CAGQIYAYNSPLHF. Here the CDR3 DNA reads TGTGCCGGACAAATATATGCCTATAATTCACCCCTCCACTTT.

This chain links TRBV5-1 with TRBJ2-1; 14 nucleotides align to TRBD2. There are 14 residues in the CDR3. After removal of 5 bases from V and 10 bases from J, the junction contained 5 bases not matched to a gene. CDR1 and CDR2 (germline): SGHRS, YFSETQ. The CDR3 DNA reads as TGCGCCAGCAGTCCGGGACTAGCGGGGGCCGAGCAGTTCTTC. It codes for CASSPGLAGAEQFF.

The chain links TRBV5-1 to TRBJ2-5; 10 positions agree with TRBD1. CDR3 size: 15 residues. Germline lookup yields CDR1 SGHRS and CDR2 YFSETQ. Trimming at V came to 4 bases and at J to 4 bases, leaving 7 bases not matched to a gene. CDR3 coding DNA: TGCGCCAGCAGCCCCGGGACAGGGGAGGGAGAGACCCAGTACTTC. This codes for CASSPGTGEGETQYF. The full variable domain, in which reference TRBV5-1 and TRBJ2-5 provide the parts outside the CDR3, is KAGVTQTPRYLIKTRGQQVTLSCSPISGHRSVSWYQQTPGQGLQFLFEYFSETQRNKGNFPGRFSGRQFSNSRSEMNVSTLELGDSALYLCASSPGTGEGETQYFGPGTRLLVL.

This chain uses TRBV9 with TRBJ1-6; possibly TRBD1 for D (5 bases). V was pared by 4 bases and J by 4 bases, with 15 bases between. Germline lookup yields CDR1 SGDLS and CDR2 YYNGEE. This CDR3 region has 16 residues. DNA for the CDR3: TGTGCCAGCAGCCCTAGGGGCCTCAATTATAATTCACCCCTCCACTTT. Translated: CASSPRGLNYNSPLHF. Together with reference TRBV9 and TRBJ1-6, the CDR3 gives the full variable domain: DSGVTQTPKHLITATGQRVTLRCSPRSGDLSVYWYQQSLDQGLQFLIQYYNGEERAKGNILERFSAQQFPDLHSELNLSSLELGDSALYFCASSPRGLNYNSPLHFGNGTRLTVT.